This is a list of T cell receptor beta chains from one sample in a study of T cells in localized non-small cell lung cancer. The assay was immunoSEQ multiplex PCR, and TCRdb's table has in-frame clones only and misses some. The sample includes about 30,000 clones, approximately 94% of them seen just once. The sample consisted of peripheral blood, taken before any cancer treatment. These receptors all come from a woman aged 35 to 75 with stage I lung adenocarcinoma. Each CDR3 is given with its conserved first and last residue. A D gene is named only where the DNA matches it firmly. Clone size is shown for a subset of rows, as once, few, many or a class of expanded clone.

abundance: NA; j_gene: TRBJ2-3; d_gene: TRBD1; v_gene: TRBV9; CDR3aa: CASSVEQGGLTDTQYF; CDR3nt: TGTGCCAGCAGCGTAGAACAGGGGGGCCTCACAGATACGCAGTATTTT
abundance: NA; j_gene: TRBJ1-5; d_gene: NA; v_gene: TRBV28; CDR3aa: CASSLVFNQPQHF; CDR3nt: TGTGCCAGCAGTTTAGTATTCAATCAGCCCCAGCATTTT
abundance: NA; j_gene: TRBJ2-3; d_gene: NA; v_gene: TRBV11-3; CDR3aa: CASSSLGDTQYF; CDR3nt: TGTGCCAGCAGCTCCTTGGGAGATACGCAGTATTTT
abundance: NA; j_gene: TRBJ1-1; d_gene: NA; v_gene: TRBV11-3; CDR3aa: CASSLERNTEAFF; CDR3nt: TGTGCCAGCAGCTTAGAACGAAACACTGAAGCTTTCTTT
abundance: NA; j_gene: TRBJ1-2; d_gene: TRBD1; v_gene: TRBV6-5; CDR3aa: CASSYPGQGWDGYTF; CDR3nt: TGTGCCAGCAGTTACCCTGGACAGGGTTGGGATGGCTACACCTTC
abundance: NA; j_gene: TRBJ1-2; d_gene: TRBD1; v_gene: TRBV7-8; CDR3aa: CASSLATPGQGYGYTF; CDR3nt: TGTGCCAGCAGCTTAGCGACCCCGGGACAGGGGTACGGCTACACCTTC
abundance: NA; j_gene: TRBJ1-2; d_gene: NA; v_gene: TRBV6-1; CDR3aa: CASSSDSYGYTF; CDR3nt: TGTGCCAGCAGTTCGGACAGCTATGGCTACACCTTC
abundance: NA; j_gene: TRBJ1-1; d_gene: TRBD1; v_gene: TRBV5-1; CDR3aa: CASSRDRGNTEAFF; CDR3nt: TGCGCCAGCAGCCGGGACAGGGGGAACACTGAAGCTTTCTTT
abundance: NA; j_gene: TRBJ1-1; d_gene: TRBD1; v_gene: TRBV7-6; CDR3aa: CASSTRTGMNTEAFF; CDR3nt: TGTGCCAGCAGCACTCGGACAGGGATGAACACTGAAGCTTTCTTT
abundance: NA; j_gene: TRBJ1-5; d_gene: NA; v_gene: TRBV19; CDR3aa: CASSIEGRQNDYQPQHF; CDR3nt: TGTGCCAGTAGTATAGAAGGTCGACAAAATGATTATCAGCCCCAGCATTTT
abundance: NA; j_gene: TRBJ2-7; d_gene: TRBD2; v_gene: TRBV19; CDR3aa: CASSIVAGVGYEQYF; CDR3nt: TGTGCCAGTAGTATCGTAGCGGGAGTCGGTTACGAGCAGTACTTC
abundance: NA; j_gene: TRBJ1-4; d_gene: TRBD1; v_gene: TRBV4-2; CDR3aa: CASSLYPPGQVSFPTNEKLFF; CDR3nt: TGTGCCAGCAGCCTGTACCCCCCGGGACAGGTTAGCTTTCCAACTAATGAAAAACTGTTTTTT
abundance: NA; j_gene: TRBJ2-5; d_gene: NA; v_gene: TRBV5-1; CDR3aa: CASSLDEGRETQYF; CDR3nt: TGCGCCAGCAGCTTGGACGAGGGCCGAGAGACCCAGTACTTC
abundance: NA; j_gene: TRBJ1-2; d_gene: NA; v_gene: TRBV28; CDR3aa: CATSTTLGFGYTF; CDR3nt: TGTGCCACCTCAACCACTTTGGGTTTTGGCTACACCTTC
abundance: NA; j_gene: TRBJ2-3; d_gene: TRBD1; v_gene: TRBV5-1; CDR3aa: CASSSAGTGGTDTQYF; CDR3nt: TGCGCCAGCAGCTCCGCCGGGACAGGTGGGACAGATACGCAGTATTTT
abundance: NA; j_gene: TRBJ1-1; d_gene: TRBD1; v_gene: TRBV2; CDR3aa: CASSDQGARNTEAFF; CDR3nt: TGTGCCAGCAGTGACCAGGGGGCCCGGAACACTGAAGCTTTCTTT
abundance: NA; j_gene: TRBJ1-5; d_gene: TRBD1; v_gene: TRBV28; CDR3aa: CASRTQGRHQPQHF; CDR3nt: TGTGCCAGCAGAACACAGGGGAGGCATCAGCCCCAGCATTTT
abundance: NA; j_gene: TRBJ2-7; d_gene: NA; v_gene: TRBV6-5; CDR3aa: CATTDSGFYEQYF; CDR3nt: TGTGCCACCACGGACAGTGGGTTCTACGAGCAGTACTTC
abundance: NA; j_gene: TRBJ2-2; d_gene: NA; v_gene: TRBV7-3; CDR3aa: CASSHATRSGELFF; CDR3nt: TGTGCCAGCAGCCATGCTACGCGATCCGGGGAGCTGTTTTTT
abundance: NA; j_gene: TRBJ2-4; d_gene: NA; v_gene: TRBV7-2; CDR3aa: CASSSPITQNIQYF; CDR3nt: TGTGCCAGCAGCTCCCCTATCACACAAAACATTCAGTACTTC
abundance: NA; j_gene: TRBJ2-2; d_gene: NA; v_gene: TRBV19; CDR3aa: CASSPQGAGHTGELFF; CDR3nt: TGTGCCAGTAGTCCACAGGGAGCAGGTCACACCGGGGAGCTGTTTTTT
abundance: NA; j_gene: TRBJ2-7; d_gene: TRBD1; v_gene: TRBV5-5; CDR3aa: CASSLGMTGEQYF; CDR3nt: TGTGCCAGCAGCCTTGGCATGACAGGGGAGCAGTACTTC
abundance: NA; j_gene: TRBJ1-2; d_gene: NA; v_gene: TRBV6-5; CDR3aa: CASSYSKFPARGYTF; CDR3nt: TGTGCCAGCAGTTACTCGAAATTCCCCGCGCGGGGCTACACCTTC
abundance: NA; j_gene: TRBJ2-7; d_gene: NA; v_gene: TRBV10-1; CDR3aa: CASSEGGNSYEQYF; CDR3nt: TGCGCCAGCAGTGAGGGAGGTAACTCCTACGAGCAGTACTTC
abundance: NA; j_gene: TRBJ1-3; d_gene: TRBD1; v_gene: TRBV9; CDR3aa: CASSVIGQGLGNTIYF; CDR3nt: TGTGCCAGCAGCGTAATAGGACAGGGGCTTGGAAACACCATATATTTT
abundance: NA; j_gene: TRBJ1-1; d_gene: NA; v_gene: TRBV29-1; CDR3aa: CSVSDGLPMNTEAFF; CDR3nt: TGCAGCGTGTCAGACGGTTTACCCATGAACACTGAAGCTTTCTTT
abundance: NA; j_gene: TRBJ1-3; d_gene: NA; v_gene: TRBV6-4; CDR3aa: CATRGRDVSSGNTIYF; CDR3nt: TGTGCCACCCGGGGAAGGGACGTTAGCTCTGGAAACACCATATATTTT
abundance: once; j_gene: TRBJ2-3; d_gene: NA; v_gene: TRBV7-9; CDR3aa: CASSFSDTQYF; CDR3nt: TGTGCCAGCAGCTTTTCGGATACGCAGTATTTT
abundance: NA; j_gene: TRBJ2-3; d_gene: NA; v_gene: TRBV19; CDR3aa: CASSPEYADTQYF; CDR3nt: TGTGCCAGTAGTCCGGAGTACGCAGATACGCAGTATTTT
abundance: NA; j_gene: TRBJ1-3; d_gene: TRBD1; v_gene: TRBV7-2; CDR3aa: CASSPGTGWGNTIYF; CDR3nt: TGTGCCAGCAGCCCCGGGACAGGGTGGGGAAACACCATATATTTT
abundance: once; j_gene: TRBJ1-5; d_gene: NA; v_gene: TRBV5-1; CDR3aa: CASSLGGWNQPQHF; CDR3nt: TGCGCCAGCAGCTTGGGAGGGTGGAATCAGCCCCAGCATTTT
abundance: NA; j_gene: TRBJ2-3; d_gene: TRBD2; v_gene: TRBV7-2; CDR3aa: CASSTSGGYTQYF; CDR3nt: TGTGCCAGCAGCACAAGCGGGGGGTATACGCAGTATTTT
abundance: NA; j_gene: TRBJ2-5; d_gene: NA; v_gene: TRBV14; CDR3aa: CASSSRTWQETQYF; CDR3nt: TGTGCCAGCAGCTCACGGACATGGCAAGAGACCCAGTACTTC
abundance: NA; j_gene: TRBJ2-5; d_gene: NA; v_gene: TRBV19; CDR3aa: CASSIGGTYGETQYF; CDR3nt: TGTGCCAGTAGTATAGGCGGGACCTACGGAGAGACCCAGTACTTC
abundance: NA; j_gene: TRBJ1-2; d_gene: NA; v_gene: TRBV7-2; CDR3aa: CASSPHVLAGYTF; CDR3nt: TGTGCCAGCAGCCCACACGTGTTGGCGGGCTACACCTTC
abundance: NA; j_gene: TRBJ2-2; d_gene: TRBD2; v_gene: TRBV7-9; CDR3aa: CASSRSSGGTTGELFF; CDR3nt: TGTGCCAGCAGCCGCTCTAGCGGGGGAACCACCGGGGAGCTGTTTTTT
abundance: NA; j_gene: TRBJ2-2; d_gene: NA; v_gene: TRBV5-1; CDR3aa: CASSLARPNTGELFF; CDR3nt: TGCGCCAGCAGCTTGGCCCGCCCGAACACCGGGGAGCTGTTTTTT
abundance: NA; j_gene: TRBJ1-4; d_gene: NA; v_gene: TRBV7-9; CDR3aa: CASSLKKAGGEKLFF; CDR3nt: TGTGCCAGCAGCTTAAAAAAGGCAGGCGGTGAAAAACTGTTTTTT
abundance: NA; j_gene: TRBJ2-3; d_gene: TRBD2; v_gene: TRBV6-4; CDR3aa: CASSSGRARTDTQYF; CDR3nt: TGTGCCAGCAGTAGCGGGAGGGCCCGCACAGATACGCAGTATTTT
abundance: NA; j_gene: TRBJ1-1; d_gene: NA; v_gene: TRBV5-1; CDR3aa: CASSLGPIGAEAFF; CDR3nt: TGCGCCAGCAGCTTGGGGCCTATCGGGGCTGAAGCTTTCTTT
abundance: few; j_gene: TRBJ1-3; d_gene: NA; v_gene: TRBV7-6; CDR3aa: CASSLRGSATSGNTIYF; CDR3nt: TGTGCCAGCAGCTTACGGGGGTCCGCAACCTCTGGAAACACCATATATTTT
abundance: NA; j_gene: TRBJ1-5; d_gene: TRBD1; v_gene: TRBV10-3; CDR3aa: CAITWTGDQPQHF; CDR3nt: TGTGCCATCACTTGGACAGGGGACCAGCCCCAGCATTTT
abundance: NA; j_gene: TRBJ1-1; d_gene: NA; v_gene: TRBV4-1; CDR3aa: CASSQAGQKNTEAFF; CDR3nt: TGCGCCAGCAGCCAAGCGGGACAAAAGAACACTGAAGCTTTCTTT
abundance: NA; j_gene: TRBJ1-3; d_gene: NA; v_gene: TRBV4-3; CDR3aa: CASSQVVSFGAGGGNTIYF; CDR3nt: TGCGCCAGCAGCCAAGTCGTTTCCTTCGGTGCCGGGGGAGGAAACACCATATATTTT
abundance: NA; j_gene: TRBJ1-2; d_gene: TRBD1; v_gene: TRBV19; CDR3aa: CASSIGERDRGTWSYGYTF; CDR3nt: TGTGCCAGTAGTATAGGCGAACGGGACAGGGGTACATGGAGCTATGGCTACACCTTC
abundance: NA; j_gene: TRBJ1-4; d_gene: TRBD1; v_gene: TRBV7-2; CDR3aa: CASSPRDRGYGEKLFF; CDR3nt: TGTGCCAGCAGCCCGAGGGACAGGGGGTATGGTGAAAAACTGTTTTTT
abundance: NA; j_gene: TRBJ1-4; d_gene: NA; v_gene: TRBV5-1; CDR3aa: CASSEGDQEKLFF; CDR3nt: TGCGCCAGCAGCGAGGGGGATCAAGAAAAACTGTTTTTT
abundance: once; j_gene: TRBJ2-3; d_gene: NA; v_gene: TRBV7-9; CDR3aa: CASSLVSGTDTQYF; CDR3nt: TGTGCCAGCAGCTTAGTGAGTGGCACAGATACGCAGTATTTT
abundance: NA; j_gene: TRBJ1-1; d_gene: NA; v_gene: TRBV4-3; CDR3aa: CASSQVEGSGQAFF; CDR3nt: TGCGCCAGCAGCCAAGTCGAGGGATCGGGGCAAGCTTTCTTT
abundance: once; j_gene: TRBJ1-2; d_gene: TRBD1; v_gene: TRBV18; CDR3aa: CASSPYDRGTYGYTF; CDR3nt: TGTGCCAGCTCACCATACGACAGGGGCACCTATGGCTACACCTTC
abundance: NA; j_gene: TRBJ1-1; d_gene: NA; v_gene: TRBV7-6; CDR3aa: CASSLDRLRGLNTEAFF; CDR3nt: TGTGCCAGCAGCTTAGATAGGTTGCGGGGGTTGAACACTGAAGCTTTCTTT
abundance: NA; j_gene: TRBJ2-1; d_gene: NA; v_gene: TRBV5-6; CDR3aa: CASSIRSLGGEQFF; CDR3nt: TGTGCCAGCAGCATTAGGAGCCTCGGGGGTGAGCAGTTCTTC
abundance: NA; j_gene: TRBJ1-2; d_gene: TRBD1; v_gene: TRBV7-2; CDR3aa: CASSLDRGPTYGYTF; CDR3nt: TGTGCCAGCAGCCTCGACAGGGGGCCTACCTATGGCTACACCTTC
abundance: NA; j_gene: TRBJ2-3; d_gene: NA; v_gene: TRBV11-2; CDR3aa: CASSLGLERYTQYF; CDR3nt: TGTGCCAGCAGCTTAGGCTTGGAACGGTATACGCAGTATTTT
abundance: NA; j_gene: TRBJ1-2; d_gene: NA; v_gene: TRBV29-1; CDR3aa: CSVVPRGHEGYGYTF; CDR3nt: TGCAGCGTTGTCCCTCGGGGACACGAAGGCTATGGCTACACCTTC
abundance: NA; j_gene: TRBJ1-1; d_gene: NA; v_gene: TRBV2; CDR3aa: CASSSLGGLAEAFF; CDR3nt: TGTGCCAGCAGTAGCCTGGGAGGGCTAGCTGAAGCTTTCTTT
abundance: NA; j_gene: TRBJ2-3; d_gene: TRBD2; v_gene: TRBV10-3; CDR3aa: CAISLAGSTDTQYF; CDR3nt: TGTGCCATCAGTTTAGCGGGAAGCACAGATACGCAGTATTTT